This T cell receptor beta chain is from a study of blood T cell repertoires in COVID-19. Study-level information: The United States, Italy and Spain were the sources of the acute and convalescent COVID-19 samples. T cells, B-cell-depleted T cells, or PBMCs supplied cDNA or gDNA.

Researchers sorted participants into cohorts using their self-reported clinical history. As processed by the authors: Reference gene primer amplification in the assay estimated nucleated cell counts. Generated by immunoSEQ multiplex PCR, the TCRdb table keeps only in-frame clones and is missing some. Clone size and V and J calls were adopted from that table, with D and trimming inferred from the DNA. Among some 250,000 clones, more than 75% were seen once, and the ten largest hold about 2.5%. The germline V gene has CDR1 SGDLS and CDR2 YYNGEE. Trimming removed 3 bases from V and 1 base from J, with 13 bases in between. The CDR3 is 15 residues long.

The sequencing input was PBMCs or T cells enriched from blood (not recorded which). The TCR was taken from a woman aged 40 to 50 with acute COVID-19. This chain joins TRBV9 and TRBJ1-1; D is uncertain. In nucleotides, the CDR3 is TGTGCCAGCAGCGAGAGTGTTTCGAGGAACACTGAAGCTTTCTTT. Translation: CASSESVSRNTEAFF.